A selection of T cell receptor beta chains follows, all from one sample in a study of blood T cell repertoires in COVID-19. Profiled with immunoSEQ multiplex PCR; TCRdb holds only in-frame clones, not every one. The table records approximately 97,000 clones, around 90% of them present only once. Sequencing input: peripheral blood. These receptor sequences come from a woman aged 45-60 years with COVID-19, enrolled during active disease. The CDR3 runs from the conserved cysteine through the conserved F or W. D genes are given only for firm matches. Clone sizes are given selectively: once, few, many, or a class where the clone is expanded.

j_gene: TRBJ1-1
v_gene: TRBV5-6
d_gene: NA
abundance: NA
CDR3aa: CASSLGAVQQAFF
CDR3nt: TGTGCCAGCAGCTTGGGGGCTGTCCAGCAAGCTTTCTTT

j_gene: TRBJ1-3
v_gene: TRBV19
d_gene: NA
abundance: NA
CDR3aa: CASSIQVASGNTIYF
CDR3nt: TGTGCCAGTAGTATTCAGGTGGCAAGTGGAAACACCATATATTTT

j_gene: TRBJ2-3
v_gene: TRBV29-1
d_gene: NA
abundance: NA
CDR3aa: CSVVHSDTDTQYF
CDR3nt: TGCAGCGTTGTTCACAGTGACACAGATACGCAGTATTTT

j_gene: TRBJ2-1
v_gene: TRBV27
d_gene: NA
abundance: NA
CDR3aa: CASSLTRLYNEQFF
CDR3nt: TGTGCCAGCAGTTTAACCAGGCTCTACAATGAGCAGTTCTTC

j_gene: TRBJ2-2
v_gene: TRBV7-3
d_gene: NA
abundance: NA
CDR3aa: CASSRLGENTGELFF
CDR3nt: TGTGCCAGCAGCCGCCTAGGGGAGAACACCGGGGAGCTGTTTTTT

j_gene: TRBJ2-7
v_gene: TRBV2
d_gene: NA
abundance: NA
CDR3aa: CASSGSLGALAYEQYF
CDR3nt: TGTGCCAGCAGTGGGTCGCTGGGGGCCCTTGCCTACGAGCAGTACTTC

j_gene: TRBJ2-1
v_gene: TRBV2
d_gene: TRBD1
abundance: NA
CDR3aa: CASSEASRQGPYNEQFF
CDR3nt: TGTGCCAGCAGTGAAGCGTCGAGACAGGGTCCCTACAATGAGCAGTTCTTC

j_gene: TRBJ2-1
v_gene: TRBV7-9
d_gene: TRBD1
abundance: NA
CDR3aa: CASSLRQGNEQFF
CDR3nt: TGTGCCAGCAGCTTACGACAGGGGAATGAGCAGTTCTTC

j_gene: TRBJ2-7
v_gene: TRBV30
d_gene: TRBD1
abundance: NA
CDR3aa: CAWSLGTGLYEQYF
CDR3nt: TGTGCCTGGAGTCTGGGGACAGGACTCTACGAGCAGTACTTC

j_gene: TRBJ1-2
v_gene: TRBV2
d_gene: TRBD1
abundance: NA
CDR3aa: CASRKRTGGADGYTF
CDR3nt: TGTGCCAGCCGGAAGAGGACAGGGGGCGCGGATGGCTACACCTTC

j_gene: TRBJ2-5
v_gene: TRBV28
d_gene: NA
abundance: NA
CDR3aa: CASSIPGTQETQYF
CDR3nt: TGTGCCAGCAGCATTCCAGGGACTCAAGAGACCCAGTACTTC

j_gene: TRBJ2-7
v_gene: TRBV27
d_gene: NA
abundance: NA
CDR3aa: CASSGTAGGEQYF
CDR3nt: TGTGCCAGCAGTGGAACGGCCGGAGGCGAGCAGTACTTC

j_gene: TRBJ1-6
v_gene: TRBV25-1
d_gene: TRBD1
abundance: NA
CDR3aa: CASRQGQGRSPLHF
CDR3nt: TGTGCCAGCAGACAAGGACAGGGTCGTTCACCCCTCCACTTT

j_gene: TRBJ1-1
v_gene: TRBV29-1
d_gene: TRBD1
abundance: NA
CDR3aa: CSVRSGQWNTEAFF
CDR3nt: TGCAGCGTACGATCGGGACAGTGGAACACTGAAGCTTTCTTT

j_gene: TRBJ2-3
v_gene: TRBV9
d_gene: NA
abundance: NA
CDR3aa: CASSVDGGPTDTQYF
CDR3nt: TGTGCCAGCAGCGTAGACGGGGGGCCCACAGATACGCAGTATTTT

j_gene: TRBJ2-7
v_gene: TRBV3-1/TRBV3-2
d_gene: NA
abundance: NA
CDR3aa: CASSQVSGGGEQYF
CDR3nt: TGTGCCAGCAGCCAAGTTTCGGGGGGCGGCGAGCAGTACTTC

j_gene: TRBJ1-3
v_gene: TRBV25-1
d_gene: NA
abundance: NA
CDR3aa: CASSAGRGGNTIYF
CDR3nt: TGTGCCAGCAGCGCAGGGAGGGGTGGAAACACCATATATTTT

j_gene: TRBJ1-4
v_gene: TRBV6-5
d_gene: TRBD1
abundance: NA
CDR3aa: CASSYANRGNEKLFF
CDR3nt: TGTGCCAGCAGTTATGCGAACAGGGGGAATGAAAAACTGTTTTTT

j_gene: TRBJ1-5
v_gene: TRBV6-5
d_gene: NA
abundance: NA
CDR3aa: CASSRRSDNQPQHF
CDR3nt: TGTGCCAGCAGCCGTCGGAGCGACAATCAGCCCCAGCATTTT

j_gene: TRBJ2-2
v_gene: TRBV6-2/TRBV6-3
d_gene: TRBD2
abundance: NA
CDR3aa: CASSYYSSGGPQGPGELFF
CDR3nt: TGTGCCAGCAGTTATTACTCTAGCGGGGGGCCCCAGGGGCCCGGGGAGCTGTTTTTT

j_gene: TRBJ1-2
v_gene: TRBV2
d_gene: NA
abundance: NA
CDR3aa: CASSAITPRDGYTF
CDR3nt: TGTGCCAGCAGTGCTATCACCCCGAGGGATGGCTACACCTTC

j_gene: TRBJ1-5
v_gene: TRBV9
d_gene: NA
abundance: NA
CDR3aa: CASSPAGAGNQPQHF
CDR3nt: TGTGCCAGCAGCCCTGCTGGGGCTGGCAATCAGCCCCAGCATTTT

j_gene: TRBJ2-4
v_gene: TRBV6-1
d_gene: TRBD2
abundance: NA
CDR3aa: CASSEQRGGRAAKNIQYF
CDR3nt: TGTGCCAGCAGTGAACAGCGGGGGGGCCGGGCGGCCAAAAACATTCAGTACTTC

j_gene: TRBJ2-1
v_gene: TRBV2
d_gene: TRBD1
abundance: NA
CDR3aa: CASRAGTGGGEQFF
CDR3nt: TGTGCCAGCCGGGCCGGGACAGGGGGGGGTGAGCAGTTCTTC

j_gene: TRBJ1-2
v_gene: TRBV28
d_gene: TRBD1
abundance: NA
CDR3aa: CASSSPGQGYGYTF
CDR3nt: TGTGCCAGCAGTTCGCCGGGACAGGGCTATGGCTACACCTTC

j_gene: TRBJ2-5
v_gene: TRBV5-1
d_gene: NA
abundance: NA
CDR3aa: CASSPTVTQETQYF
CDR3nt: TGCGCCAGCAGCCCCACGGTAACCCAAGAGACCCAGTACTTC

j_gene: TRBJ2-2
v_gene: TRBV6-1
d_gene: NA
abundance: NA
CDR3aa: CASSETPRWELFF
CDR3nt: TGTGCCAGCAGTGAAACCCCGCGGTGGGAGCTGTTTTTT

j_gene: TRBJ1-2
v_gene: TRBV9
d_gene: NA
abundance: few
CDR3aa: CASSVVSQAGYTF
CDR3nt: TGTGCCAGCAGCGTAGTTAGCCAAGCTGGCTACACCTTC

j_gene: TRBJ2-5
v_gene: TRBV7-2
d_gene: NA
abundance: NA
CDR3aa: CASSLGLEGETQYF
CDR3nt: TGTGCCAGCAGCCTGGGACTGGAGGGAGAGACCCAGTACTTC

j_gene: TRBJ2-7
v_gene: TRBV28
d_gene: TRBD1
abundance: NA
CDR3aa: CASSPPTGGRYEQYF
CDR3nt: TGTGCCAGCAGTCCCCCGACAGGGGGTCGCTACGAGCAGTACTTC

j_gene: TRBJ1-5
v_gene: TRBV4-3
d_gene: TRBD1
abundance: NA
CDR3aa: CASSQELWTGRNQPQHF
CDR3nt: TGCGCCAGCAGCCAAGAACTCTGGACAGGCCGTAATCAGCCCCAGCATTTT

j_gene: TRBJ1-1
v_gene: TRBV27
d_gene: NA
abundance: NA
CDR3aa: CASSLLGETEAFF
CDR3nt: TGTGCCAGCAGTTTGTTAGGGGAAACTGAAGCTTTCTTT

j_gene: TRBJ1-2
v_gene: TRBV20-1
d_gene: NA
abundance: NA
CDR3aa: CSASGLYGYTF
CDR3nt: TGCAGTGCCTCAGGGTTATATGGCTACACCTTC

j_gene: TRBJ2-5
v_gene: TRBV24-1
d_gene: TRBD2
abundance: NA
CDR3aa: CATSDPASGDAGKETQYF
CDR3nt: TGTGCCACCAGTGACCCGGCCAGCGGGGATGCAGGTAAAGAGACCCAGTACTTC

j_gene: TRBJ2-1
v_gene: TRBV30
d_gene: NA
abundance: once
CDR3aa: CAWSRGLGNNEQFF
CDR3nt: TGTGCCTGGAGTCGGGGTCTGGGGAACAATGAGCAGTTCTTC